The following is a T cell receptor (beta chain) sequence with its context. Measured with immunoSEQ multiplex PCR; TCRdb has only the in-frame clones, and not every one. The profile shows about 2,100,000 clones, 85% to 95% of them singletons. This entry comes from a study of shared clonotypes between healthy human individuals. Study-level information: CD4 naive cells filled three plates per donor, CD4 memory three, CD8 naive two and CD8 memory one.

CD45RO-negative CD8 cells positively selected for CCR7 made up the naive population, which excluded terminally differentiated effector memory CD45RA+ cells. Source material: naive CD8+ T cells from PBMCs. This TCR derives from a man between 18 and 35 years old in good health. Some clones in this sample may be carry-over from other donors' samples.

The CDR3 is CATSKENLGTGEKLFF. The CDR3 DNA reads as TGTGCCACCAGCAAAGAAAATCTCGGGACGGGCGAAAAACTGTTTTTT. The rearrangement links TRBV15 to TRBJ1-4; the D gene is possibly TRBD1 (5 bases). V lost 4 bases and J lost 8, with 20 bases in between. The germline gives CDR1 LNHNV, CDR2 YYDKDF (reference sequence). This CDR3 has 16 residues.